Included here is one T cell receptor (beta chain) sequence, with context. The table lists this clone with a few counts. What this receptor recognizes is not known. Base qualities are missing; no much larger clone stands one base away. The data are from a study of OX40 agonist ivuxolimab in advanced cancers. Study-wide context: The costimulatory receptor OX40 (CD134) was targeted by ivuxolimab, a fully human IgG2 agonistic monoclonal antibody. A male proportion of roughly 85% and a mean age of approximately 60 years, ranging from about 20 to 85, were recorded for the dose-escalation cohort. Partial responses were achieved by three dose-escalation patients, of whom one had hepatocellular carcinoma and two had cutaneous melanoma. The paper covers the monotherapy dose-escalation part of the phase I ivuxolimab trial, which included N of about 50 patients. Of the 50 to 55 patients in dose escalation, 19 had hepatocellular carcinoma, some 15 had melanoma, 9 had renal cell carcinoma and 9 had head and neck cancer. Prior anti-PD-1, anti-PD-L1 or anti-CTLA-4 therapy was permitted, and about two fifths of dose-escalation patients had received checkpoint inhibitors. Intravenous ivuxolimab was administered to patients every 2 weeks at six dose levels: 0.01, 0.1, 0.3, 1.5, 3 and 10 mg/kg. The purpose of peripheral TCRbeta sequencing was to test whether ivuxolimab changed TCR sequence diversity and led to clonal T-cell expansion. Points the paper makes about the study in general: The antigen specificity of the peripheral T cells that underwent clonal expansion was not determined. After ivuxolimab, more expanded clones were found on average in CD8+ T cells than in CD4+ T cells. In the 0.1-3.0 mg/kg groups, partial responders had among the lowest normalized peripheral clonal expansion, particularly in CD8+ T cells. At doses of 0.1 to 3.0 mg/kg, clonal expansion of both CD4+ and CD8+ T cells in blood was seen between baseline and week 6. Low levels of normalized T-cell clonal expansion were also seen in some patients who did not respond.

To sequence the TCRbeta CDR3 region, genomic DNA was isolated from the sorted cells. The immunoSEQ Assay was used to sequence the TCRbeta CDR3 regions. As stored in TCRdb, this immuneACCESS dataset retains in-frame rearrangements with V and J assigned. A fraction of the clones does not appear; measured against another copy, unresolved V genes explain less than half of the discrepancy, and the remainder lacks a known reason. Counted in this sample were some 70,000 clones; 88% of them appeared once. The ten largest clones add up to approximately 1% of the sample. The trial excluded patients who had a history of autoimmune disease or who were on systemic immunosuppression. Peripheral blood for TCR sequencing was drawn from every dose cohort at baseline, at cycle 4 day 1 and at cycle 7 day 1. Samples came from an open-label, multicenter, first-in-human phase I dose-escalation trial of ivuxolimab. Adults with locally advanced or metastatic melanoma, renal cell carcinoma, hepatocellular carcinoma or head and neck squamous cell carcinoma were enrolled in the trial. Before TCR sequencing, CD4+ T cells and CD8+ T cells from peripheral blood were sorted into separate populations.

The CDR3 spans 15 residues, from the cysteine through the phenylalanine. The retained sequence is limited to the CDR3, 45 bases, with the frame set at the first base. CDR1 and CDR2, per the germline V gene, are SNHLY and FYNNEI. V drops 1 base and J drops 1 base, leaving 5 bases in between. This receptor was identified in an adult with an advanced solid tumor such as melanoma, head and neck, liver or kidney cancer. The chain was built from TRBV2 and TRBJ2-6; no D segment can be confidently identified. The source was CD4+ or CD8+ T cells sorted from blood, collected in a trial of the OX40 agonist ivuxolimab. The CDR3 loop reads CASSEVGSGANVLTF. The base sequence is TGTGCCAGCAGTGAAGTTGGTTCTGGGGCCAACGTCCTGACTTTC.